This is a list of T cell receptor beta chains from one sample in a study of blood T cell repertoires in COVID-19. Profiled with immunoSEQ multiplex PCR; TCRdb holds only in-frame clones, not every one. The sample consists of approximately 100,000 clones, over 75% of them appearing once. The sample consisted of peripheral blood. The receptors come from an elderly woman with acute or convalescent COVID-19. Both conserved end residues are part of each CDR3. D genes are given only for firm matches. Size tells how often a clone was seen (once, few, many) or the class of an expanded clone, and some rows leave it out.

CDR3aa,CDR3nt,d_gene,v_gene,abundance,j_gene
CASSQGNGNTIYF,TGTGCCAGTAGCCAGGGGAATGGAAACACCATATATTTT,.,TRBV19,few,TRBJ1-3
CASSFNRVGGYTF,TGTGCCAGCAGTTTTAACAGGGTGGGCGGCTACACCTTC,.,TRBV27,.,TRBJ1-2
CAISESGPGETQYF,TGTGCCATCAGTGAGTCGGGGCCTGGCGAGACCCAGTACTTC,.,TRBV10-3,.,TRBJ2-5
CASSLRGQEGYTF,TGTGCCAGCTCGTTAAGGGGGCAAGAAGGCTACACCTTC,TRBD1,TRBV18,.,TRBJ1-2
CASRGGTREQFF,TGTGCCAGCAGGGGGGGAACCCGGGAGCAGTTCTTC,.,TRBV12-3/TRBV12-4,.,TRBJ2-1
CASTNSARADRNTEAFF,TGCGCCAGCACCAATTCCGCACGAGCTGACAGGAACACTGAAGCTTTCTTT,.,TRBV5-1,.,TRBJ1-1
CASSATGETDTQYF,TGTGCCAGTAGTGCGACGGGGGAAACAGATACGCAGTATTTT,.,TRBV19,.,TRBJ2-3
CASSDRGPYNSPLHF,TGTGCCAGCAGCGACAGGGGGCCTTATAATTCACCCCTCCACTTT,TRBD1,TRBV3-1/TRBV3-2,.,TRBJ1-6
CASSWQGARYGYTF,TGTGCCAGCAGCTGGCAGGGGGCACGCTATGGCTACACCTTC,TRBD1,TRBV5-6,once,TRBJ1-2
CASSVGFELGWRETQYF,TGTGCCAGCAGCGTAGGCTTCGAGTTGGGGTGGAGGGAGACCCAGTACTTC,.,TRBV9,.,TRBJ2-5
CASSVSSPGHWNTGELFF,TGTGCCAGCAGTGTTAGTTCACCGGGACATTGGAACACCGGGGAGCTGTTTTTT,.,TRBV11-2,.,TRBJ2-2
CASSLDGGPTEKLFF,TGTGCCAGCAGCTTGGATGGTGGGCCGACAGAAAAACTGTTTTTT,.,TRBV5-4,.,TRBJ1-4
CASSFLTGELFF,TGTGCCAGCAGCTTTTTAACCGGGGAGCTGTTTTTT,.,TRBV5-4,.,TRBJ2-2
CASSQDGGGANTGELFF,TGCGCCAGCAGCCAAGATGGGGGGGGCGCGAACACCGGGGAGCTGTTTTTT,.,TRBV4-3,.,TRBJ2-2
CASSLDGGPTDTQYF,TGTGCCAGCAGCTTAGACGGGGGGCCCACAGATACGCAGTATTTT,.,TRBV7-9,.,TRBJ2-3
CASSSERTGRSYGYTF,TGTGCCAGCAGTTCCGAAAGGACAGGCCGTTCCTATGGCTACACCTTC,TRBD1,TRBV6-5,.,TRBJ1-2
CASSFALAGGTDTQYF,TGCGCCAGCAGCTTTGCACTAGCGGGGGGCACAGATACGCAGTATTTT,TRBD2,TRBV5-1,once,TRBJ2-3
CAISGHSGWGSSYEQYF,TGTGCCATCAGTGGGCACTCGGGCTGGGGCAGCTCCTACGAGCAGTACTTC,.,TRBV10-3,.,TRBJ2-7
CASSDRGHTDTQYF,TGTGCCAGCAGTGACAGGGGGCACACAGATACGCAGTATTTT,TRBD1,TRBV6-1,.,TRBJ2-3
CASSQEDRVSTDTQYF,TGCGCCAGCAGCCAAGAAGACAGGGTAAGCACAGATACGCAGTATTTT,TRBD1,TRBV4-1,few,TRBJ2-3
CASSLLATGTGSYEQYF,TGTGCCAGCAGTTTATTGGCTACCGGGACAGGGTCCTACGAGCAGTACTTC,TRBD1,TRBV27,.,TRBJ2-7
CASSLELDEQYF,TGCGCCAGCAGCTTGGAACTTGACGAGCAGTACTTC,.,TRBV5-1,.,TRBJ2-7
CASSEFQGSYEQYF,TGTGCCAGCAGTGAATTTCAGGGCTCCTACGAGCAGTACTTC,.,TRBV2,.,TRBJ2-7
CASSHGENTEAFF,TGTGCCAGCAGTCATGGAGAGAACACTGAAGCTTTCTTT,.,TRBV6-2/TRBV6-3,.,TRBJ1-1
CASSEWAGSTSSTDTQYF,TGTGCCAGCAGTGAGTGGGCTGGGAGTACTTCTAGCACAGATACGCAGTATTTT,.,TRBV2,.,TRBJ2-3
CASSPKEISLAGEAFF,TGTGCCAGCTCCCCGAAAGAAATCAGCTTAGCAGGGGAAGCTTTCTTT,.,TRBV18,.,TRBJ1-1
CASSEAPVVIYEQYF,TGTGCCAGCAGTGAAGCCCCAGTCGTGATCTACGAGCAGTACTTC,.,TRBV6-1,.,TRBJ2-7
CASSSIAGGKNIQYF,TGTGCCAGTAGCTCGATAGCGGGGGGAAAAAACATTCAGTACTTC,TRBD2,TRBV19,.,TRBJ2-4
CASSGSGTGGNEQFF,TGTGCCAGCAGCGGTTCTGGGACAGGGGGCAATGAGCAGTTCTTC,TRBD1,TRBV9,.,TRBJ2-1
CASSPGGGYEQYF,TGTGCCAGCTCCCCTGGGGGGGGTTACGAGCAGTACTTC,TRBD2,TRBV18,few,TRBJ2-7
CASNLDGTGQETQYF,TGCGCCAGTAACCTGGATGGGACAGGACAAGAGACCCAGTACTTC,TRBD1,TRBV5-1,.,TRBJ2-5
CASSAGLQLYNEQFF,TGTGCCAGCAGTGCGGGACTTCAACTTTACAATGAGCAGTTCTTC,.,TRBV27,.,TRBJ2-1
CASSLDRITDTQYF,TGCGCCAGCAGCCTTGACAGGATAACAGATACGCAGTATTTT,.,TRBV4-1,.,TRBJ2-3
CASSAGADNYGYTF,TGTGCCAGCAGTGCTGGAGCAGATAACTATGGCTACACCTTC,.,TRBV2,few,TRBJ1-2
CASSLSAGQNTEAFF,TGTGCCAGCAGTTTATCGGCGGGGCAGAACACTGAAGCTTTCTTT,.,TRBV27,.,TRBJ1-1
CAWRDRYNSPLHF,TGTGCCTGGAGGGACAGGTATAATTCACCCCTCCACTTT,TRBD1,TRBV30,.,TRBJ1-6
CASWVRGNEQYF,TGTGCCAGCTGGGTCAGGGGCAACGAGCAGTACTTC,.,TRBV27,.,TRBJ2-7
CASSQGGGALNTEAFF,TGCGCCAGCAGCCAAGGCGGCGGGGCGCTAAACACTGAAGCTTTCTTT,.,TRBV4-1,once,TRBJ1-1
CASSTQGLYRYTF,TGTGCCAGCAGCACACAGGGGCTATATCGCTACACCTTC,TRBD1,TRBV7-9,.,TRBJ1-2
CASSLGQGGETQYF,TGTGCCAGCAGCTTGGGACAGGGGGGCGAGACCCAGTACTTC,TRBD1,TRBV5-5,once,TRBJ2-5
CASSHGQGYTGELFF,TGCGCCAGCAGCCATGGACAGGGGTACACCGGGGAGCTGTTTTTT,TRBD1,TRBV4-3,.,TRBJ2-2
CASSLEPETQYF,TGTGCCAGCAGCTTGGAGCCCGAGACCCAGTACTTC,.,TRBV5-4,few,TRBJ2-5
CASGGQGNQPQHF,TGTGCCAGCGGGGGACAGGGCAATCAGCCCCAGCATTTT,TRBD1,TRBV2,.,TRBJ1-5
CASSSVWGRGGPRQYF,TGTGCCAGCAGCAGCGTTTGGGGGCGGGGGGGGCCCCGGCAGTACTTC,TRBD2,TRBV7-2,.,TRBJ2-5
CAWRDRGRLYNSPLHF,TGTGCCTGGAGGGACAGGGGGCGTCTCTATAATTCACCCCTCCACTTT,TRBD1,TRBV30,.,TRBJ1-6
CSARKTLEAFF,TGCAGTGCTAGGAAAACATTGGAAGCTTTCTTT,.,TRBV20-1,.,TRBJ1-1
CASSPYISSYNEQFF,TGCGCCAGCAGCCCATACATCTCCTCCTACAATGAGCAGTTCTTC,.,TRBV4-1,.,TRBJ2-1
CASSLSTGFYEQYF,TGTGCCAGCAGTTTATCGACAGGGTTCTACGAGCAGTACTTC,TRBD1,TRBV28,.,TRBJ2-7
CASGGLAGVIDTQYF,TGTGCCAGCGGTGGACTAGCGGGGGTGATAGATACGCAGTATTTT,TRBD2,TRBV27,few,TRBJ2-3
CASSFSSDTQYF,TGCGCCAGCAGCTTCTCGAGCGATACGCAGTATTTT,.,TRBV5-1,.,TRBJ2-3
CASSPGQGTDTQYF,TGTGCCAGCAGCCCGGGACAGGGCACAGATACGCAGTATTTT,TRBD1,TRBV7-9,.,TRBJ2-3
CASSIDSNEKLFF,TGCGCCAGCAGCATCGACAGTAATGAAAAACTGTTTTTT,.,TRBV10-2,.,TRBJ1-4
CASSSRQQVFSGNTIYF,TGTGCCAGCAGCTCCCGACAACAGGTTTTCTCTGGAAACACCATATATTTT,.,TRBV5-4,.,TRBJ1-3
CASSPSVKDSPLHF,TGTGCCAGCTCACCATCGGTAAAAGATTCACCCCTCCACTTT,.,TRBV18,.,TRBJ1-6
CASSQEERGGPGDTQYF,TGTGCCAGCAGCCAAGAGGAGCGGGGGGGCCCGGGAGATACGCAGTATTTT,TRBD2,TRBV4-2,.,TRBJ2-3
CASSQEDRAGNTIYF,TGTGCCAGCAGCCAAGAGGACAGGGCTGGAAACACCATATATTTT,TRBD1,TRBV3-1/TRBV3-2,.,TRBJ1-3